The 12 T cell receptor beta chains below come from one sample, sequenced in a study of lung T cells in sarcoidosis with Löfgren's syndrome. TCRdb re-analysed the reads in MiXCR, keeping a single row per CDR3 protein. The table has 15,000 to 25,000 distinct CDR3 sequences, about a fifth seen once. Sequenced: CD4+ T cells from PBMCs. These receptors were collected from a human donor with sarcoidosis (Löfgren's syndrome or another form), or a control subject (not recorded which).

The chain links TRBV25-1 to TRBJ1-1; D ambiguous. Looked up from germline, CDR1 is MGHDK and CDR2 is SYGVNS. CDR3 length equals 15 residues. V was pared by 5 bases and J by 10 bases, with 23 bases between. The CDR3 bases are TGTGCCAGCAGTAAAGTCGAAAACAGCAATAATGGAGCTTTCTTT. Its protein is CASSKVENSNNGAFF.

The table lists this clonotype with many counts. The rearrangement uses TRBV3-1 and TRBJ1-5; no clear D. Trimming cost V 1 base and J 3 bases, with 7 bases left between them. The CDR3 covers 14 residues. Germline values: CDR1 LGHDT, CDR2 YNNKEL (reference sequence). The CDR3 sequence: CASSQGGFNQPQHF. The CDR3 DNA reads TGTGCCAGCAGCCAAGGTGGTTTCAATCAGCCCCAGCATTTT.

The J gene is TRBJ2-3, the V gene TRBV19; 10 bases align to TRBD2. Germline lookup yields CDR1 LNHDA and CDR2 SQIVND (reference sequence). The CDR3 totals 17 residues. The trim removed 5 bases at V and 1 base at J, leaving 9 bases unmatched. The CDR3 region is CASSVWRLAGGTDTQYF. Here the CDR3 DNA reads TGTGCCAGTAGTGTCTGGCGACTAGCGGGCGGCACAGATACGCAGTATTTT.

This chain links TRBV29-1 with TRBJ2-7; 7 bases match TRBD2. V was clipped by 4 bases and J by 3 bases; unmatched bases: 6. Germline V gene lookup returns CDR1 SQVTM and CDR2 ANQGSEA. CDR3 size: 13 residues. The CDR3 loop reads CSVGGGEGYEQYF. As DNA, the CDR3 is TGCAGCGTTGGCGGGGGAGAGGGCTACGAGCAGTACTTC.

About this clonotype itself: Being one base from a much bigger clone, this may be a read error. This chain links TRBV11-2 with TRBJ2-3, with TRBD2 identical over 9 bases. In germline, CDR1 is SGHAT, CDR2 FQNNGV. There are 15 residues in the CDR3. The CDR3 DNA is TGTGCCAGCGGCTTAGTAGCGGGGGTGAAGGATACGCAGTATTTT. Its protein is CASGLVAGVKDTQYF.

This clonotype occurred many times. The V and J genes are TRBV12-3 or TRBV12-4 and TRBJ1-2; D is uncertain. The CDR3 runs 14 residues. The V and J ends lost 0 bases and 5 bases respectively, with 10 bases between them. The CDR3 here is CASSLAAGLYGYTF. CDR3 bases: TGTGCCAGCAGTTTAGCGGCCGGATTGTATGGCTACACCTTC.

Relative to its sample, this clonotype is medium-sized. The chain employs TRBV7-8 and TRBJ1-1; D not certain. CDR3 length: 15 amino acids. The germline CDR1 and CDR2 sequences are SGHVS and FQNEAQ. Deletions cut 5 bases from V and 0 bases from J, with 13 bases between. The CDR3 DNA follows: TGTGCCAGCAGCACTGAGTTGGGGATGAACACTGAAGCTTTCTTT. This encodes CASSTELGMNTEAFF.

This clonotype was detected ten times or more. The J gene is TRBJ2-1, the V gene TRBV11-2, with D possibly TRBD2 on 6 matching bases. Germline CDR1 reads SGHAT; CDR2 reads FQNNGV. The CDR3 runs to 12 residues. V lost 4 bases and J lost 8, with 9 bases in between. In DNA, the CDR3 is TGTGCCAGCAGCTCGGGAGTGTATGAGCAGTTCTTC. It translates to CASSSGVYEQFF.

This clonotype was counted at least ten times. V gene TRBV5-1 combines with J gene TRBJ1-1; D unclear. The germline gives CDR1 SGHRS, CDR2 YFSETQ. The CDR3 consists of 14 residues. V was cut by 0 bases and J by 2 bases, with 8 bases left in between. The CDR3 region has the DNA TGCGCCAGCAGCTTGGAAGGGTTCAACACTGAAGCTTTCTTT. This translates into CASSLEGFNTEAFF.

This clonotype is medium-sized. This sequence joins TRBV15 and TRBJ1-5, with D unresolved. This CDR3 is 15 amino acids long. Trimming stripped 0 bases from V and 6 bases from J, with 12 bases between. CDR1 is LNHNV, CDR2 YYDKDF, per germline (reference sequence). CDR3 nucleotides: TGTGCCACCAGCAGAGATCTTGCCGGGCGTCAGCCCCAGCATTTT. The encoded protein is CATSRDLAGRQPQHF.

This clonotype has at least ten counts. CDR3 in amino acids: CASSSQRGGTDTQYF. In DNA form, the CDR3 reads TGTGCCAGCAGCTCCCAGCGGGGGGGCACAGATACGCAGTATTTT. V usage is TRBV11-2 and J usage is TRBJ2-3; 9 nucleotides align to TRBD2. The germline V gene has CDR1 SGHAT and CDR2 FQNNGV. After removal of 4 bases from V and 1 base from J, the junction contained 3 bases not matched to a gene. The CDR3 contains 15 residues.

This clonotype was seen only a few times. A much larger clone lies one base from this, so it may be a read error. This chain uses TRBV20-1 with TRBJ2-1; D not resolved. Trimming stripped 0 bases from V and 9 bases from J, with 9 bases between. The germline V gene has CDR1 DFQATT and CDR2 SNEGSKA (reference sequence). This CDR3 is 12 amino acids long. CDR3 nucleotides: TGCAGTGCTAGAGATCAGCGTAGTGAGCAGTTCTTC. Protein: CSARDQRSEQFF.